What follows are 13 T cell receptor beta chains derived from one specimen sequenced in a study of monozygotic twins with inflammatory bowel disease. TCRdb derives one entry per CDR3 protein from the 5' RACE reads, leaving out DNA. In all, the sample yields 140,000 to 150,000 distinct CDR3 sequences. The sequenced sample was blood. These receptors all stem from a human donor with ulcerative colitis or Crohn's disease, or a healthy co-twin of an affected twin (not recorded which).

The CDR3 sequence is CASSFGAGLNNEQFF. The genes are TRBV5-1 and TRBJ2-1; TCRdb selects TRBD2, and the lack of DNA leaves this call unchecked. From germline, CDR1 is SGHRS and CDR2 YFSETQ. This CDR3 is 15 amino acids long.

This chain links TRBV6-1 with TRBJ1-2; checking the TCRdb D call of TRBD1 is not possible without DNA. The CDR3 totals 14 residues. Germline values: CDR1 MNHNS, CDR2 SASEGT. The CDR3 sequence: CASKGDGTVYGYTF.

The V gene is TRBV20-1, the J gene TRBJ2-7; TCRdb designates TRBD1, a call that cannot be tested without DNA. Germline lookup yields CDR1 DFQATT and CDR2 SNEGSKA (reference sequence). The CDR3 runs 13 residues. CDR3 protein: CSAMTGKAYEQYF.

CDR3 sequence reads: CASRPPSDVNTEAFF. V is TRBV28 and J is TRBJ1-1; the TCRdb D gene call, TRBD1, has no DNA to confirm it. The germline V gene has CDR1 MDHEN and CDR2 SYDVKM. This CDR3 spans 15 amino acids.

V and J are TRBV12-3 or TRBV12-4 and TRBJ1-2; TCRdb lists TRBD1, though no DNA is available to test this call. The CDR3 totals 12 residues. The CDR3 sequence is CASNDREGGYTF.

The chain has TRBV5-1 and TRBJ2-3; there is no DNA to check the TCRdb D call of TRBD1. The CDR3 runs to 12 residues. Germline V CDR1 and CDR2: SGHRS, YFSETQ. Here the CDR3 reads CASSEGVDTQYF. Variable domain in full (rest from reference TRBV5-1 and TRBJ2-3): KAGVTQTPRYLIKTRGQQVTLSCSPISGHRSVSWYQQTPGQGLQFLFEYFSETQRNKGNFPGRFSGRQFSNSRSEMNVSTLELGDSALYLCASSEGVDTQYFGPGTRLTVL.

The genes are TRBV27 and TRBJ1-5; the D call from TCRdb, TRBD1, cannot be confirmed without DNA. Germline CDR1 MNHEY, CDR2 SMNVEV (reference sequence). CDR3 size: 16 residues. The CDR3 here is CASSRVGGVSNQPQHF.

The rearrangement uses TRBV20-1 and TRBJ2-3; the TCRdb D gene call, TRBD2, has no DNA to confirm it. Germline V CDR1 and CDR2: DFQATT, SNEGSKA (reference sequence). This CDR3 is 15 amino acids long. CDR3 amino acids: CSATLAGGGTDTQYF.

The chain has TRBV30 and TRBJ2-1; no DNA is available, so the TRBD1 call from TCRdb remains unchecked. Germline CDR1 is GTSNPN and CDR2 is SVGIG (reference sequence). The CDR3 is 17 amino acids. This CDR3 reads CAWSVLIQGAGGDEQFF.

The V gene is TRBV4-3, the J gene TRBJ2-2. Germline V gives CDR1 LGHNA, CDR2 YSLEER. The CDR3 spans 13 residues. CDR3 sequence reads: CASSQPITGELFF.

This chain joins TRBV4-1 and TRBJ2-1; with no DNA, the TCRdb D assignment of TRBD1 cannot be verified. Germline V CDR1 and CDR2: MGHRA, YSYEKL. This CDR3 comprises 13 residues. CDR3 sequence: CATAGTAYNEQFF.

The CDR3 region is CASSMMGLAGLDEQYF. The V call is TRBV21-1, the J call TRBJ2-7; TCRdb gives TRBD2 as the D gene, but with no DNA this cannot be confirmed. TRBV21-1 is assigned pseudogene status. The CDR3 is 16 residues long.

This chain links TRBV5-1 with TRBJ1-1; the TCRdb D gene call, TRBD1, has no DNA to confirm it. CDR1 SGHRS and CDR2 YFSETQ come from the germline V gene. This CDR3 is 15 amino acids long. This chain's CDR3 is CASSGDVGVNTEAFF.